This entry concerns a single T cell receptor (beta chain). The investigators introduced synthetic TCR analog templates into each PCR as spikes. Data came from immunoSEQ multiplex PCR; TCRdb stores just in-frame clones and leaves some out. The data show about 80,000 clones, about 90% seen once. Trimming removed 5 bases from V and 2 bases from J, with 13 bases in between. This CDR3 is 14 amino acids long. Germline V gene lookup returns CDR1 MNHNY and CDR2 SVGAGI (reference sequence). This record belongs to a study of PD-L1 blockade in urothelial cancer. Background on the study: Twenty-five of the 29 patients were men with bladder-origin urothelial cancer. There were a median of approximately 140,000 T cells in blood samples. Researchers looked at the blood 3 weeks (second dose) and 6 weeks after treatment began.

The sequencing used PBMCs, collected around atezolizumab (anti-PD-L1) treatment. The chain couples TRBV6-6 to TRBJ2-7, with D maybe TRBD1 (5 bases). The receptor was isolated from a woman aged 70 to 79 with urothelial cancer. The CDR3 coding sequence is TGTGCCAGCAGTCCTCGGACACCTACCTACGAGCAGTACTTC. This translates into CASSPRTPTYEQYF.